Listed below are T cell receptor beta chains from one sample, sequenced in a study of Ad26.COV2.S vaccination and SARS-CoV-2 variants. Clones were sequenced by immunoSEQ multiplex PCR, and TCRdb holds only the in-frame ones, with some missing. The table lists a few hundred thousand clones, around 93% of them singletons. Here the sequenced sample was peripheral blood, taken in a trial of Ad26.COV2.S vaccine versus placebo. These receptors were collected from a person between 18 and 65 years old who received the Ad26.COV2.S COVID-19 vaccine or a placebo. Each CDR3 is given with its conserved first and last residue. D genes are given only for firm matches. Only part of the rows carry a size: once, few, many, or a class if the clone is expanded.

d_call,v_call,clone_size,j_call,cdr3_length,cdr3_nt,cdr3_aa
NA,TRBV2,NA,TRBJ1-2,14,TGTGCCAGCAGTGCACAGGGAAGGTCCTATGGCTACACCTTC,CASSAQGRSYGYTF
NA,TRBV3-1/TRBV3-2,NA,TRBJ1-2,16,TGTGCCAGCAGCCCAGCCAGGGGTTCTCCTTGCTATGGCTACACCTTC,CASSPARGSPCYGYTF
NA,TRBV19,NA,TRBJ2-7,12,TGTGCCAGTAGTGGAGGACGCAACGAGCAGTACTTC,CASSGGRNEQYF
NA,TRBV5-4,NA,TRBJ2-2,14,TGTGCCAGCACCGGAAGACCCGTCACCGGGGAGCTGTTTTTT,CASTGRPVTGELFF
NA,TRBV5-6,few,TRBJ1-5,14,TGTGCCAGCAGCTTGGACAGGGAGGCTCAGCCCCAGCATTTT,CASSLDREAQPQHF
NA,TRBV4-3,NA,TRBJ1-1,14,TGCGCCAGCAGCTTTAGCCGGGGGCCGGCTGAAGCTTTCTTT,CASSFSRGPAEAFF
TRBD1,TRBV6-6,NA,TRBJ2-4,14,TGTGCCAGCAGTACTTCCGGGACAGGAAACATTCAGTACTTC,CASSTSGTGNIQYF
NA,TRBV7-9,NA,TRBJ2-7,16,TGTGCCAGCAGCTTAACCGGGGGTAGTAGGGCCTACGAGCAGTACTTC,CASSLTGGSRAYEQYF
NA,TRBV4-1,NA,TRBJ2-3,15,TGCGCCAGCAGCCAAGAGCCAGGGGGCACAGATACGCAGTATTTT,CASSQEPGGTDTQYF
NA,TRBV4-3,NA,TRBJ2-5,15,TGCGCCAGCAGCCAAGCAGGAAGGTTAACAGAGACCCAGTACTTC,CASSQAGRLTETQYF
TRBD1,TRBV3-1/TRBV3-2,NA,TRBJ1-2,14,TGTGCCAGCAGCCCATGGGACAGGGTGGGTGGCTACACCTTC,CASSPWDRVGGYTF
TRBD2,TRBV5-1,NA,TRBJ2-3,16,TGCGCCAGCAGCTTGGCGGGACTAGGGGGCACAGATACGCAGTATTTT,CASSLAGLGGTDTQYF
NA,TRBV27,NA,TRBJ2-7,15,TGTGCCAGCAGTCCCCGTCCGGGACAAACCTACGAGCAGTACTTC,CASSPRPGQTYEQYF
TRBD2,TRBV27,NA,TRBJ2-5,18,TGTGCCAGCAGCTTTGTAGGGCTAGCGGGGGGACTCGGGGAGACCCAGTACTTC,CASSFVGLAGGLGETQYF
NA,TRBV11-2,NA,TRBJ1-1,14,TGTGCCAGCAGCTTAGTGGCAGACAACACTGAAGCTTTCTTT,CASSLVADNTEAFF
TRBD1,TRBV14,NA,TRBJ1-1,13,TGTGCCAGCAGCGGCAGGGGGCTGGCTGAAGCTTTCTTT,CASSGRGLAEAFF
TRBD1,TRBV2,NA,TRBJ2-6,17,TGTGCCAGCACAGGACAGGGGATTAGCTCTGGGGCCAACGTCCTGACTTTC,CASTGQGISSGANVLTF
NA,TRBV5-1,NA,TRBJ2-7,16,TGCGCCAGCAGCTTGGGCGAAAGGCGATTATCCTACGAGCAGTACTTC,CASSLGERRLSYEQYF
TRBD1,TRBV5-6,NA,TRBJ2-7,14,TGTGCCAGCAGCCTATATGACAGGGGCTACGAGCAGTACTTC,CASSLYDRGYEQYF
NA,TRBV27,NA,TRBJ1-4,14,TGTGCCAGCAGACAGGGCTCCCTACGAGAAAAACTGTTTTTT,CASRQGSLREKLFF
TRBD2,TRBV4-2,NA,TRBJ2-1,16,TGTGCCAGCAGCCAAGATAGCGGGGAGAGATACAATGAGCAGTTCTTC,CASSQDSGERYNEQFF
NA,TRBV24-1,NA,TRBJ1-1,12,TGTGCCACCAGTGGCCCCCAGGGACGAGCTTTCTTT,CATSGPQGRAFF
TRBD2,TRBV24-1,NA,TRBJ2-5,11,TGTGCCACCGGTCGGGGGGGGCCCCAGTACTTC,CATGRGGPQYF
TRBD2,TRBV25-1,NA,TRBJ2-5,15,TGTGCCAGCAGTGAACAGGGCGCGGGGGAAGAGACCCAGTACTTC,CASSEQGAGEETQYF
TRBD2,TRBV15,NA,TRBJ2-3,15,TGTGCCACCAGCAGAGTGCGGGGGGGCCCAGATACGCAGTATTTT,CATSRVRGGPDTQYF
TRBD2,TRBV9,NA,TRBJ2-5,14,TGTGCCAGCAGCGTAGCCGGGGGGGGAGAGACCCAGTACTTC,CASSVAGGGETQYF
TRBD1,TRBV5-1,NA,TRBJ1-6,18,TGCGCCAGCAGCTACGGAGGGGGCCCTAGCTCCTATAATTCACCCCTCCACTTT,CASSYGGGPSSYNSPLHF
NA,TRBV15,NA,TRBJ1-2,16,TGTGCCACCAGCAGCGTTACAGTCGACAGTAACTATGGCTACACCTTC,CATSSVTVDSNYGYTF
NA,TRBV6-6,NA,TRBJ2-7,15,TGTGCCAGCAGTCGCCTCCTTGGTAGCTGGGGCGAGCAGTACTTC,CASSRLLGSWGEQYF
NA,TRBV18,NA,TRBJ2-7,14,TGTGCCAGCTCACCACCGTGGCAAACCTACGAGCAGTACTTC,CASSPPWQTYEQYF
NA,TRBV27,NA,TRBJ1-2,14,TGTGCCAGCAGTTTATGGGGGTATGGCGATGGCTACACCTTC,CASSLWGYGDGYTF
NA,TRBV9,NA,TRBJ2-2,15,TGTGCCAGCAGGTTAGGGGGGGCCCCCACCGGGGAGCTGTTTTTT,CASRLGGAPTGELFF
TRBD2,TRBV4-3,NA,TRBJ2-2,18,TGCGCCAGCAGCCTTGGACTAGCGGGGGGATATCCACCTGGGGAGCTGTTTTTT,CASSLGLAGGYPPGELFF
NA,TRBV4-3,NA,TRBJ2-7,14,TGCGCCAGCAGCCAAGATTACAGAACCTACGAGCAGTACTTC,CASSQDYRTYEQYF
NA,TRBV27,NA,TRBJ1-1,16,TGTGCCAGCAGCCTCGGCCCCGGGACGGCGAACACTGAAGCTTTCTTT,CASSLGPGTANTEAFF
TRBD1,TRBV30,NA,TRBJ2-7,14,TGTGCCTGGAGCATTCGACAGGGGGCAAGGGAGCAGTACTTC,CAWSIRQGAREQYF
NA,TRBV7-2,NA,TRBJ2-2,15,TGTGCCAGCAGCACGGGGGCAGGGGACCCCGGGGAGCTGTTTTTT,CASSTGAGDPGELFF
NA,TRBV28,NA,TRBJ1-6,15,TGTGCCAGCGGCGTGGGGTTAGGAAGGAAGTCACCCCTCCACTTT,CASGVGLGRKSPLHF
NA,TRBV11-2,once,TRBJ2-3,14,TGTGCCAGCAGCTTCTGGCTGGTGTCGGATACGCAGTATTTT,CASSFWLVSDTQYF
NA,TRBV10-1,NA,TRBJ1-6,16,TGCGCCAGCAGTGATGTAGCCCGGAGGAGGAATTCACCCCTCCACTTT,CASSDVARRRNSPLHF
NA,TRBV7-2,NA,TRBJ2-7,13,TGTGCCAGCAGCCCGCCGAGCTCCTACGAGCAGTACTTC,CASSPPSSYEQYF